The 3 T cell receptor beta chains below all came from one sample that was sequenced in a study of T cell responses to AZD1222 COVID-19 vaccine. TCRdb keeps only in-frame clones here, not all; method: immunoSEQ multiplex PCR. The repertoire has about 190,000 clones, approximately 90% of them found once; the top ten carry approximately 6.9%. This sample comprised peripheral blood, obtained on day 0 of AZD1222 vaccination. All receptors derive from an adult in good health.

This chain uses TRBV2 with TRBJ1-5, with TRBD1 matching 7 bases. Unmatched junction bases numbered 5, after V lost 5 bases and J lost 4 bases. This CDR3 is built from 14 residues. Germline loops: CDR1 SNHLY, CDR2 FYNNEI. The CDR3 DNA reads TGTGCCAGCAGTATTGACAGGGATAATCAGCCCCAGCATTTT. Translation gives CASSIDRDNQPQHF.

About this clone: Other DNA sequences in this specimen translate into the identical CDR3. The gene calls are TRBV3-1 (or the pseudogene TRBV3-2) and TRBJ2-7, with D tentatively TRBD2 (5 bases). Germline V CDR1 and CDR2: LGHDT, YNNKEL (reference sequence). Trimming took off 3 bases at V and 5 bases at J, with 5 bases between the two ends. The CDR3 runs 11 residues. CDR3 nucleotides: TGTGCCAGCAGCCAGGGAGACGAGCAGTACGTC. Translated: CASSQGDEQYV.

This chain connects TRBV6-1 to TRBJ1-1, with D possibly being TRBD1 (5 bases). Trimming left V 10 bases short and J 3 bases short, with 15 bases between. CDR3 length equals 13 residues. Germline V gene sequence: CDR1 MNHNS, CDR2 SASEGT. The DNA of the CDR3 is TGTGCCATCGACACCCAGGGAGACACTGAAGCTTTCTTT. It specifies CAIDTQGDTEAFF.